Shown below are 22 T cell receptor beta chains from a single sample sequenced in a study of a mutant IDH1 vaccine in newly diagnosed glioma. Using immunoSEQ multiplex PCR, the repertoire was profiled, and TCRdb retains in-frame clones only, with some absent. The table lists roughly 43,000 clones, 84% of them singletons. The antigens for these receptors are not known. Sample time point: week 23, last vaccination. Topical imiquimod accompanied each vaccine dose, which consisted of 300 ug of mutant IDH1 20-mer peptide. The sample consisted of PBMCs, taken from a glioma patient whose treatment included an IDH1 peptide vaccine. Source of these receptors: a woman between 18 and 29 years old with glioma. Some clones in this sample may be carry-over from other donors' samples.

This chain links TRBV7-9 with TRBJ1-1, with D uncertain. CDR1 and CDR2 (germline): SEHNR, FQNEAQ (reference sequence). Trimming left V 1 base short and J 11 bases short, with 14 bases between. This CDR3 has 13 residues. CDR3 residues: CASSLGPPELAFF. In DNA form, the CDR3 reads TGTGCCAGCAGCTTAGGACCCCCGGAGTTGGCTTTCTTT.

This chain uses TRBV6-5 with TRBJ2-7; D gene uncertain. This CDR3 has 14 residues. V shed 6 bases and J shed 3 bases, with 15 bases lying between them. In germline, CDR1 is MNHEY, CDR2 SVGAGI. CDR3 sequence (DNA): TGTGCCAGCAGCCTCAAACAGCAAGGCTACGAGCAGTACTTC. Translated: CASSLKQQGYEQYF.

As for this clone: Germline and junction disagree at one end, which may indicate a read error. The chain uses TRBV11-3 and TRBJ2-1; TRBD2 matches 13 bases. Germline V lookup: CDR1 SGHNT, CDR2 YENEEA. The CDR3 totals 13 residues. The CDR3 DNA is TGTGCCAGCAGCTTAGTACTAGCGGGAGGGCCGATCTTC. It translates to CASSLVLAGGPIF.

This chain uses TRBV6-1 with TRBJ2-1; D gene ambiguous. Germline loops: CDR1 MNHNS, CDR2 SASEGT. CDR3 length: 15 residues. V was shortened by 7 bases and J by 0 bases, with 13 bases between the two germline ends. CDR3 protein: CASMPPRSSYNEQFF. CDR3 nucleotide sequence: TGTGCCAGCATGCCGCCTAGGAGCTCCTACAATGAGCAGTTCTTC.

The chain links TRBV27 to TRBJ1-1; perhaps TRBD1 as D (6 bases). This CDR3 is built from 14 residues. V gave up 8 bases and J gave up 5 bases, with 18 bases separating them. Germline CDR1 MNHEY, CDR2 SMNVEV (reference sequence). In DNA form, the CDR3 reads TGTGCCAGCCGTCTGGGGGCTCTCAAAACTGAAGCTTTCTTT. Its translation is CASRLGALKTEAFF.

The chain combines TRBV11-1 with TRBJ2-2, with 11 bases matching TRBD1. This CDR3 comprises 15 residues. The J segment lost 5 bases and the V segment lost 8 bases, leaving 7 bases of the junction unmatched. Germline-derived CDR1 and CDR2 are SGHAT and FQDESV (reference sequence). The CDR3 reads CASCQGQGVTGELFF. CDR3 in DNA: TGTGCCAGCTGCCAGGGACAGGGGGTAACCGGGGAGCTGTTTTTT.

Only a few counts were recorded for this clone. This chain joins TRBV5-4 and TRBJ2-2, with a possible D match to TRBD1 (6 bases). Germline CDR1 reads SGHNT; CDR2 reads YYREEE (reference sequence). V lost 5 bases, J lost 8 bases, and 7 bases lay in between. The CDR3 runs to 11 residues. CDR3 region: CASRGAGELFF. The DNA of the CDR3 is TGTGCCAGCAGGGGGGCGGGGGAGCTGTTTTTT.

CDR3 nucleotide sequence: TGTGCCAGCAGTTTGTCGTCGGGACTTAGTAACACTGAAGCTTTCTTT. Translating gives CASSLSSGLSNTEAFF. The chain carries TRBV27 and TRBJ1-1; tentative D call: TRBD1 (5 bases). The CDR3 consists of 16 residues. Germline assignment: CDR1 MNHEY and CDR2 SMNVEV (reference sequence). The germline V and J ends were trimmed by 3 bases and 2 bases, with 16 bases remaining between them.

The rearrangement links TRBV15 to TRBJ2-5; D gene uncertain. Trimming pared 5 bases from V and 5 bases from J, leaving 12 bases between. The CDR3 loop spans 13 amino acids. CDR1 and CDR2 from the germline V gene are LNHNV and YYDKDF (reference sequence). In DNA, the CDR3 is TGTGCCACCAGCGGAAAAGGGCAGGAGACCCAGTACTTC. Translating it yields CATSGKGQETQYF.

The rearrangement links TRBV7-9 to TRBJ1-1; TRBD1 aligns across 7 bases. V gave up 0 bases and J gave up 4 bases; unmatched junction bases: 5. The CDR3 contains 15 residues. Germline V CDR1 and CDR2: SEHNR, FQNEAQ (reference sequence). This CDR3 reads CASSLALPGGTEAFF. The CDR3 coding sequence is TGTGCCAGCAGCTTAGCGCTCCCAGGGGGCACTGAAGCTTTCTTT. The full variable domain, rest sourced from reference TRBV7-9 and TRBJ1-1, is DTGVSQNPRHKITKRGQNVTFRCDPISEHNRLYWYRQTLGQGPEFLTYFQNEAQLEKSRLLSDRFSAERPKGSFSTLEIQRTEQGDSAMYLCASSLALPGGTEAFFGQGTRLTVV.

The rearrangement joins TRBV7-9 to TRBJ1-2; D not certain. V lost 2 bases to trimming and J lost 2 bases, with 9 bases between them. This CDR3 region has 14 residues. Germline V gives CDR1 SEHNR, CDR2 FQNEAQ (reference sequence). Here the CDR3 reads CASSLKRPNYGYTF. The DNA for the CDR3 is TGTGCCAGCAGCTTAAAACGACCGAACTATGGCTACACCTTC.

The rearrangement links TRBV19 to TRBJ1-3; D perhaps matches TRBD1 (6 bases). The CDR3 sequence is 15 residues long. Germline values: CDR1 LNHDA, CDR2 SQIVND (reference sequence). The V and J ends lost 9 bases and 4 bases respectively, with 19 bases between them. The CDR3 sequence: CASAPGDWSGNTIYF. In nucleotides, the CDR3 is TGTGCCAGCGCGCCAGGGGATTGGTCGGGAAACACCATATATTTT.

The DNA for the CDR3 is TGTGCCAGCAGTGGGACAGGGAGTAATGAAAAACTGTTTTTT. Protein: CASSGTGSNEKLFF. This chain links TRBV6-6 with TRBJ1-4; 9 nucleotides agree with TRBD1. The ends lost 5 bases at V and 4 bases at J; junction bases unmatched: 2. CDR3 length: 14 residues. Germline CDR1 MNHNY, CDR2 SVGAGI (reference sequence).

V and J are TRBV15 and TRBJ2-7; D gene unclear. Between the trimmed V and J ends, which lost 0 bases and 4 bases, there was a span of 4 bases. The CDR3 spans 12 residues. Germline V CDR1 and CDR2: LNHNV, YYDKDF (reference sequence). The chain's CDR3 is CATSRDKYEQYF. As DNA, the CDR3 is TGTGCCACCAGCAGAGATAAGTACGAGCAGTACTTC.

The J gene is TRBJ1-4, the V gene TRBV29-1; TRBD1 matches 10 bases. The V segment lost 7 bases and the J segment 7 bases; nucleotides outside the gene matches: 9. CDR1 and CDR2 from the germline V gene are SQVTM and ANQGSEA. The CDR3 sequence is 14 residues long. The CDR3 reads CSARGTGVGEKLFF. The CDR3 DNA reads as TGCAGCGCCCGAGGGACAGGGGTGGGTGAAAAACTGTTTTTT.

The rearrangement joins TRBV29-1 to TRBJ2-7, with 11 bases that match TRBD2. The CDR3 is made up of 17 amino acids. The trim removed 3 bases at V and 0 bases at J, leaving 10 bases unmatched. Germline-derived CDR1 and CDR2 are SQVTM and ANQGSEA. In DNA form, the CDR3 reads TGCAGCGTTGACGATGGGGGTAGCGGGAGGGCCTCCTACGAGCAGTACTTC. Amino acid sequence: CSVDDGGSGRASYEQYF.

The genes are TRBV11-2 and TRBJ1-2, with TRBD1 as a possible D gene (5 bases). V was pared by 6 bases and J by 5 bases, with 16 bases between. The CDR3 runs to 14 residues. CDR1 SGHAT and CDR2 FQNNGV come from the germline V gene. This CDR3 reads CASRGLQGGYGYTF. CDR3 bases: TGTGCCAGCAGAGGCTTGCAGGGAGGATATGGCTACACCTTC.

This chain connects TRBV2 to TRBJ1-3, with D unclear. From germline, CDR1 is SNHLY and CDR2 FYNNEI. The CDR3 loop spans 15 amino acids. V was clipped by 1 base and J by 7 bases, with 14 bases between them. The CDR3 region is CASSEVGAGLNTIYF. For the CDR3, the DNA is TGTGCCAGCAGTGAAGTGGGAGCCGGATTGAACACCATATATTTT.

The V call is TRBV9, the J call TRBJ2-3; D is perhaps TRBD2 (6 bases). In germline, CDR1 is SGDLS, CDR2 YYNGEE. V was clipped by 4 bases and J by 4 bases, with 16 bases between them. This CDR3 is built from 15 residues. This chain's CDR3 is CASSYSSGRADTQYF. For the CDR3, the DNA is TGTGCCAGCAGCTACTCCAGCGGGCGAGCAGATACGCAGTATTTT.

V gene TRBV18 combines with J gene TRBJ2-1; 7 bases fit TRBD2. Unmatched junction bases numbered 5, after V lost 2 bases and J lost 1 base. The germline V gene encodes CDR1 KGHSH and CDR2 LQKENI. The CDR3 length is 16 residues. The CDR3 sequence is CASSPGSGKSYNEQFF. Written as DNA, the CDR3 is TGTGCCAGCTCACCAGGGAGCGGGAAATCCTACAATGAGCAGTTCTTC. Full variable domain (remainder filled in from reference TRBV18 and TRBJ2-1): NAGVMQNPRHLVRRRGQEARLRCSPMKGHSHVYWYRQLPEEGLKFMVYLQKENIIDESGMPKERFSAEFPKEGPSILRIQQVVRGDSAAYFCASSPGSGKSYNEQFFGPGTRLTVL.

J is TRBJ1-2 and V is TRBV27; D possibly corresponds to TRBD1 (6 bases). Deletions cut 6 bases from V and 6 bases from J, with 20 bases between. The CDR3 consists of 15 residues. The germline V gene has CDR1 MNHEY and CDR2 SMNVEV (reference sequence). The CDR3 loop reads CASRGRDGGGDGYTF. CDR3 in DNA: TGTGCCAGCAGGGGCCGGGACGGAGGGGGAGATGGCTACACCTTC.

This chain joins TRBV10-3 and TRBJ1-2; TRBD1 agrees at 9 bases. The CDR3 runs 15 residues. The junction had 5 bases not matched to a gene; V was cut back by 3 bases and J by 3 bases. Germline V gene data show CDR1 as ENHRY and CDR2 as SYGVKD. DNA of the CDR3: TGTGCCATCAGTGACGGACAGGGGCTCTACTATGGCTACACCTTC. Amino acids: CAISDGQGLYYGYTF.